This T cell receptor (beta chain) was sequenced for a study of cytomegalovirus exposure and HLA in healthy donors. CDR1 MNHEY and CDR2 SMNVEV come from the germline V gene (reference sequence). This CDR3 has 14 amino acids. The V and J ends lost 2 bases and 7 bases respectively, with 11 bases between them. Points from the study as a whole: TCR beta chains numbering some 150 were designated cytomegalovirus-associated. Rarity characterized most TCR sequences, yet some public TCRs appeared in many donors. High specificity and sensitivity for cytomegalovirus status were reported for the classifier. In vitro experiments confirmed that a few CMV-associated chains were specific for CMV antigens.

TCRdb's table, derived via immunoSEQ multiplex PCR, lists solely in-frame clones and lacks some. Counted here are fewer than 85,000 clones, roughly 95% occurring once; the ten biggest clones make up under 1.5%. A note on this clone: The target antigen is unknown.

This receptor was obtained from a woman aged 18-30 years in good health and CMV-seronegative. The source material was PBMCs. The chain uses TRBV27 and TRBJ2-2; D is possibly TRBD2 (5 bases). CDR3 loop: CASSLRERGGELFF. The CDR3 DNA reads TGTGCCAGCAGTTTAAGGGAGAGAGGCGGGGAGCTGTTTTTT.